This T cell receptor beta chain was sequenced during a study of T cells expressing NK-cell markers. TCRdb reprocessed the 5' RACE reads and keeps a single row for each CDR3 protein, giving no DNA. The table lists approximately 170,000 distinct CDR3 sequences. This CDR3 region has 14 residues. Per the germline V gene, CDR1 is SGHVS and CDR2 is FQNEAQ. A note on this clonotype: The antigen is undetermined.

General observations from the study: A handful of donors likewise had their CD3+CD56-NKG2C+ fraction led by these clonotypes.

V and J are TRBV7-8 and TRBJ2-7; absent DNA, TCRdb's TRBD1 call cannot be checked. The sequenced material came from blood T cells: a sorted CD56 or NKG2C T cell subset, CD4+ or CD8+ T cells, or bulk PBMC T cells (not recorded which). The sequence was obtained from a man aged 18-70 years in good health. CDR3 residues: CASSFDGQAYEQYF.